This T cell receptor beta chain emerged from a study of blood T cell repertoires in COVID-19. How the authors handled the data: Estimation of nucleated cell counts relied on the amplification of reference gene primers. Using immunoSEQ multiplex PCR, the repertoire was profiled, and TCRdb retains in-frame clones only, with some absent. V, J and clone size are taken as reported in that table, and D and trimming were inferred from the DNA itself. The sample has 60,000 to 75,000 clones, 90% to 95% seen once. The CDR3 spans 11 residues. V lost 1 base and J 11 bases, leaving 6 bases between the germline ends. Germline lookup yields CDR1 DFQATT and CDR2 SNEGSKA (reference sequence).

The genes are TRBV20-1 and TRBJ1-6; TRBD1 is a possible D gene (6 bases). The sample comprised peripheral blood. This receptor was identified in a middle-aged man with COVID-19, enrolled during active disease. The CDR3 loop is CSARGDTPLHF. The DNA for the CDR3 is TGCAGTGCTAGAGGGGACACACCCCTCCACTTT.